This TCR beta chain was profiled in a study of T-cell reconstitution after alpha-beta-depleted transplantation in children. Unique molecular identifiers were used to barcode this TCRbeta library. TCRdb called the PCR reads again in MiXCR, with one record for every CDR3 protein. The sample contains just under 350,000 distinct CDR3 sequences, around 15% of which appear only once. A note on this clonotype: What it binds is unknown.

The CDR3 is 14 amino acids. V lost 5 bases, J lost 8 bases, and 17 bases lay in between. Germline V gene data show CDR1 as SGHRS and CDR2 as YFSETQ. Whole-study results and caveats: By about two months after transplant, alpha-beta T cells reportedly arose from several hundred graft clones that had expanded. Hyperexpanded clones declined; after one year, newly produced T cells mostly supplied diversity. The origin of high day-60 TCRbeta diversity in some patients lay in surviving recipient T cells and thymic progenitors.

The chain is built from TRBV5-1 and TRBJ2-1, with D possibly TRBD2 on 6 matching bases. This TCR came from a male patient under 10 years old who had a stem cell transplant for acute lymphoblastic leukemia, so the T cells may come from the graft donor. Sequenced here: PBMCs, mostly from graft donor cells, sampled 360 days after TCRalphabeta/CD19-depleted stem cell transplant. CDR3 sequence: CASSGGLESDEQFF. The CDR3 nucleotides are TGCGCCAGCAGTGGAGGGCTCGAGTCGGATGAGCAGTTCTTC.